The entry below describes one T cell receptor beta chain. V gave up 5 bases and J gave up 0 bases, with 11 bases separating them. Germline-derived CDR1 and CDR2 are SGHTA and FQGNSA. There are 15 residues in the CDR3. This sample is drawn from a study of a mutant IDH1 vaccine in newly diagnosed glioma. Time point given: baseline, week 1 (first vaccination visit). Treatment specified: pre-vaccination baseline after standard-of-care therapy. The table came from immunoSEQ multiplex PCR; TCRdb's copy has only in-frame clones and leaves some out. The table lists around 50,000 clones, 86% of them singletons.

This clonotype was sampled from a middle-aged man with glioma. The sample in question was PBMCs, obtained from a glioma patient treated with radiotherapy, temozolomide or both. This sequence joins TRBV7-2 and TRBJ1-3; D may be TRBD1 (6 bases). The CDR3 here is CASSPRTVSGNTIYF. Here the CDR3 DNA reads TGTGCCAGCAGCCCTCGGACAGTCTCTGGAAACACCATATATTTT. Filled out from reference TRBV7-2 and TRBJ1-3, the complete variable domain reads GAGVSQSPSNKVTEKGKDVELRCDPISGHTALYWYRQSLGQGLEFLIYFQGNSAPDKSGLPSDRFSAERTGGSVSTLTIQRTQQEDSAVYLCASSPRTVSGNTIYFGEGSWLTVV.